The 30 T cell receptor beta chains given below trace back to one sample, sequenced in a study of blood T cell repertoires in COVID-19. The repertoire was sequenced with immunoSEQ multiplex PCR; TCRdb's copy has only in-frame clones and lacks some. The top ten hold 1.4% to 1.5% of the sample, which has around 210,000 clones, 88% seen once. The specimen sequenced was peripheral blood. The receptors derive from a man younger than 30 with active or convalescent COVID-19.

V usage is TRBV28 and J usage is TRBJ1-2; 9 bases line up with TRBD1. This CDR3 has 14 residues. With V trimmed by 10 bases and J by 2 bases, 8 bases remained unmatched. Germline CDR1 and CDR2: MDHEN and SYDVKM. CDR3 in amino acids: CAILNRGQNYGYTF. CDR3 nucleotides: TGTGCCATCTTAAACAGGGGGCAGAACTATGGCTACACCTTC.

This clone showed up just once. Other DNA variants within this sample encode the same CDR3. The chain employs TRBV3-1 (or the pseudogene TRBV3-2) and TRBJ2-5; 11 bases align to TRBD2. This CDR3 comprises 14 residues. With 4 bases clipped from V and 4 bases from J, the junction kept 2 bases outside the gene matches. Per germline, CDR1 LGHDT and CDR2 YNNKEL (reference sequence). CDR3 nucleotide sequence: TGTGCCAGCAGCCCCCTAGCGGGAGGAGAGACCCAGTACTTC. As protein: CASSPLAGGETQYF.

The V call is TRBV10-1, the J call TRBJ1-1, with TRBD1 identical over 7 bases. The CDR3 contains 15 residues. Trimming took 6 bases from V and 4 from J; bases not matched to a gene: 11. Per the germline V gene, CDR1 is WNHNN and CDR2 is SYGVQD (reference sequence). The CDR3 DNA reads TGCGCCAGCAGCCCCCGGCAGGGGGATCGCACTGAAGCTTTCTTT. This gives the protein CASSPRQGDRTEAFF.

The chain carries TRBV9 and TRBJ2-5, with 7 bases that match TRBD1. The CDR3 spans 13 residues. Germline lookup yields CDR1 SGDLS and CDR2 YYNGEE. J lost 3 bases, V lost 3 bases, and 2 bases had no gene match. Written as DNA, the CDR3 is TGTGCCAGCAGCGGAACAGGGGAAGAGACCCAGTACTTC. As protein: CASSGTGEETQYF.

The CDR3 DNA is TGTGCCAGCAGCCGACCCGCAGGGCGCTACGAGCAGTACTTC. Residues: CASSRPAGRYEQYF. J is TRBJ2-7 and V is TRBV28, with D possibly being TRBD1 (5 bases). The CDR3 totals 14 residues. The V end lost 6 bases, the J end lost 3 bases, and 15 bases lay between the germline ends. The germline V gene encodes CDR1 MDHEN and CDR2 SYDVKM.

This chain links TRBV7-9 with TRBJ2-5, with 10 bases that match TRBD1. CDR3 length: 15 residues. Looked up from germline, CDR1 is SEHNR and CDR2 is FQNEAQ (reference sequence). Trimming cost V 5 bases and J 4 bases; bases outside gene matches: 7. CDR3 sequence (DNA): TGTGCCAGCAGCCCCGGGACAGGGGATGTAGAGACCCAGTACTTC. Amino acids: CASSPGTGDVETQYF.

The rearrangement uses TRBV27 and TRBJ1-5; the match to TRBD1 covers 9 bases. The V segment lost 5 bases and the J segment 6 bases; nucleotides outside the gene matches: 2. CDR1 is MNHEY and CDR2 is SMNVEV in the germline V gene (reference sequence). The CDR3 runs to 13 residues. CDR3 DNA sequence: TGTGCCAGCAGTCCACAGGGGGCTCAGCCCCAGCATTTT. Translating it yields CASSPQGAQPQHF.

The chain uses TRBV15 and TRBJ1-2; 8 nucleotides line up with TRBD1. After removal of 2 bases from V and 8 bases from J, the junction contained 4 bases not matched to a gene. Per the germline V gene, CDR1 is LNHNV and CDR2 is YYDKDF (reference sequence). The CDR3 sequence is 13 residues long. The CDR3 region has the DNA TGTGCCACCAGCAGAATACAGGGGGAAGGCTACACCTTC. It encodes CATSRIQGEGYTF.

CDR3 sequence reads: CASSQGRGTGEQYF. The CDR3 bases are TGTGCCAGCAGCCAAGGGAGGGGAACGGGCGAGCAGTACTTC. V usage is TRBV3-1 (or the pseudogene TRBV3-2) and J usage is TRBJ2-7; D possibly corresponds to TRBD2 (6 bases). The CDR3 extends over 14 amino acids. Germline V gene sequence: CDR1 LGHDT, CDR2 YNNKEL (reference sequence). The V gene lost 1 base and the J gene lost 6 bases, with 13 bases spanning the gap.

The chain is built from TRBV6-6 and TRBJ1-6; 7 bases match TRBD1. Trimming took 5 bases from V and 0 from J; bases not matched to a gene: 13. The length of the CDR3 is 19 residues. Germline V gene lookup returns CDR1 MNHNY and CDR2 SVGAGI (reference sequence). The DNA of the CDR3 is TGTGCCAGCAGTCGCAAGGGACAGCCGCTTCTCTCCTATAATTCACCCCTCCACTTT. This translates into CASSRKGQPLLSYNSPLHF.

This chain connects TRBV29-1 to TRBJ1-2; D is possibly TRBD1 (6 bases). This CDR3 region has 14 residues. Germline V gives CDR1 SQVTM, CDR2 ANQGSEA. Trimming removed 3 bases from V and 6 bases from J, with 17 bases in between. The CDR3 coding sequence is TGCAGCGTTGACGAGGGGGTAGTAAGGAATGGCTACACCTTC. Its protein product is CSVDEGVVRNGYTF.

The chain has TRBV29-1 and TRBJ2-2; D is perhaps TRBD2 (6 bases). The CDR3 totals 14 residues. Germline-derived CDR1 and CDR2 are SQVTM and ANQGSEA. The V and J ends lost 1 base and 1 base respectively, with 7 bases between them. CDR3 DNA: TGCAGCGTTGAAGTGGGGGGGAACACCGGGGAGCTGTTTTTT. Translated, it gives CSVEVGGNTGELFF.

The V call is TRBV19, the J call TRBJ2-6, with a possible D match to TRBD2 (6 bases). This CDR3 is built from 18 residues. CDR1 LNHDA and CDR2 SQIVND come from the germline V gene (reference sequence). Trimming left V 2 bases short and J 0 bases short, with 14 bases between. In nucleotides, the CDR3 is TGTGCCAGTAGTATATGGGGGGTGACCTCCTCTGGGGCCAACGTCCTGACTTTC. Translation: CASSIWGVTSSGANVLTF.

The CDR3 sequence: CATDGGSYNEQFF. The CDR3 nucleotides are TGCGCCACCGACGGCGGCTCCTACAATGAGCAGTTCTTC. The chain couples TRBV10-2 to TRBJ2-1; D is unresolved. The CDR3 runs to 13 residues. V gave up 10 bases and J gave up 0 bases, with 10 bases separating them. Germline V gene sequence: CDR1 WSHSY, CDR2 SAAADI.

This clone was recorded a few times. The gene calls are TRBV19 and TRBJ2-1, with TRBD2 as a possible D gene (6 bases). Germline CDR1 is LNHDA and CDR2 is SQIVND (reference sequence). CDR3 size: 14 residues. Trimming stripped 4 bases from V and 6 bases from J, with 13 bases between. DNA of the CDR3: TGTGCCAGTAGTAGGACGGGACTTGGCAATGAGCAGTTCTTC. Protein sequence: CASSRTGLGNEQFF.

The chain joins TRBV7-2 to TRBJ1-2; D uncertain. The germline gives CDR1 SGHTA, CDR2 FQGNSA. The CDR3 spans 16 residues. Trimming cost V 2 bases and J 4 bases, with 17 bases left between them. The CDR3 region is CASSLFSATVVYGYTF. In DNA, the CDR3 is TGTGCCAGCAGCTTATTCAGCGCGACCGTTGTCTATGGCTACACCTTC.

The rearrangement joins TRBV10-3 to TRBJ1-3; possibly TRBD1 for D (5 bases). CDR1 and CDR2 (germline): ENHRY, SYGVKD. This CDR3 has 16 amino acids. V was pared by 3 bases and J by 9 bases, with 21 bases between. The CDR3 loop is CAISDRSTGVKPTIYF. The CDR3 DNA reads as TGTGCCATCAGTGACCGCTCAACAGGAGTTAAGCCCACCATATATTTT.

Concerning this clone: Other DNA sequences within the sample encode an identical CDR3. V usage is TRBV19 and J usage is TRBJ2-7; 9 nucleotides agree with TRBD1. Germline V gene sequence: CDR1 LNHDA, CDR2 SQIVND (reference sequence). The CDR3 is 14 amino acids. The ends lost 5 bases at V and 2 bases at J; junction bases unmatched: 4. The CDR3 bases are TGTGCCAGTAGTTCGGGACAGGGACCCTACGAGCAGTACTTC. It translates to CASSSGQGPYEQYF.

J is TRBJ2-2 and V is TRBV18; tentative D call: TRBD2 (5 bases). Per the germline V gene, CDR1 is KGHSH and CDR2 is LQKENI. Trimming removed 4 bases at V and 0 bases at J, with 12 bases between. This CDR3 spans 16 amino acids. The CDR3 here is CASSQLGFSNTGELFF. The CDR3 DNA sequence: TGTGCCAGCTCACAACTAGGATTCTCGAACACCGGGGAGCTGTTTTTT. The variable domain in full, completed from reference TRBV18 and TRBJ2-2, reads NAGVMQNPRHLVRRRGQEARLRCSPMKGHSHVYWYRQLPEEGLKFMVYLQKENIIDESGMPKERFSAEFPKEGPSILRIQQVVRGDSAAYFCASSQLGFSNTGELFFGEGSRLTVL.

J is TRBJ2-4 and V is TRBV28; D is undetermined. This CDR3 has 15 residues. The ends were cut back, 2 bases at V and 0 bases at J, with 8 bases in the middle. Per the germline V gene, CDR1 is MDHEN and CDR2 is SYDVKM. For the CDR3, the DNA is TGTGCCAGCAGTTTAATTTCGTTAGCCAAAAACATTCAGTACTTC. Encoded protein: CASSLISLAKNIQYF.

The chain links TRBV9 to TRBJ1-1; a weak D match, TRBD1 (6 bases). The germline V gene has CDR1 SGDLS and CDR2 YYNGEE. The V and J ends lost 5 bases and 1 base respectively, with 12 bases between them. There are 14 residues in the CDR3. The DNA for the CDR3 is TGTGCCAGCAGACAGGGTATGGCGAACACTGAAGCTTTCTTT. Its translation is CASRQGMANTEAFF.

The rearrangement links TRBV9 to TRBJ1-4; 11 bases fit TRBD1. With 5 bases clipped from V and 0 bases from J, the junction kept 3 bases outside the gene matches. This CDR3 contains 16 residues. Germline CDR1 and CDR2: SGDLS and YYNGEE. The CDR3 DNA follows: TGTGCCAGCAGGAAGGGACAGGGGGCAACTAATGAAAAACTGTTTTTT. This translates into CASRKGQGATNEKLFF. The full variable domain, rest sourced from reference TRBV9 and TRBJ1-4, is DSGVTQTPKHLITATGQRVTLRCSPRSGDLSVYWYQQSLDQGLQFLIQYYNGEERAKGNILERFSAQQFPDLHSELNLSSLELGDSALYFCASRKGQGATNEKLFFGSGTQLSVL.

This chain connects TRBV10-3 to TRBJ2-2, with TRBD2 matching 7 bases. This CDR3 has 15 residues. V shed 5 bases and J 4 bases; nucleotides not matched to a gene: 7. Per the germline V gene, CDR1 is ENHRY and CDR2 is SYGVKD. The CDR3 spells CAISYGLVSTGELFF. DNA for the CDR3: TGTGCCATCAGTTACGGACTAGTAAGCACCGGGGAGCTGTTTTTT.

The chain recombines TRBV7-3 with TRBJ2-1; 10 positions match TRBD1. The J segment lost 15 bases and the V segment lost 3 bases, leaving 2 bases of the junction unmatched. Germline assignment: CDR1 SGHTA and CDR2 FQGTGA. The CDR3 is 11 residues long. In nucleotides, the CDR3 is TGTGCCAGCAGCTTGGACAGGGGGAGGTTCTTC. It yields the protein CASSLDRGRFF.

The chain is built from TRBV7-9 and TRBJ1-5; 7 bases match TRBD1. The length of the CDR3 is 14 residues. Germline V gene sequence: CDR1 SEHNR, CDR2 FQNEAQ (reference sequence). Trimming removed 8 bases from V and 5 bases from J; junction bases left unmatched: 9. This chain's CDR3 is CASGEITGDQPQHF. CDR3 sequence (DNA): TGTGCCAGCGGAGAGATTACAGGGGATCAGCCCCAGCATTTT.

This chain connects TRBV6-4 to TRBJ1-1, with a tentative D call TRBD1 (6 bases). Per germline, CDR1 MRHNA and CDR2 SNTAGT. V lost 6 bases, J lost 5 bases, and 16 bases lay in between. The CDR3 totals 14 residues. The CDR3 spells CASSPVGGLTEAFF. The DNA of the CDR3 is TGTGCCAGCAGCCCTGTGGGGGGGCTTACTGAAGCTTTCTTT.

V gene TRBV19 combines with J gene TRBJ2-2; tentative D call: TRBD2 (6 bases). V was trimmed by 6 bases and J by 4 bases, leaving 15 bases between them. The CDR3 length is 15 residues. Germline CDR1 reads LNHDA; CDR2 reads SQIVND (reference sequence). CDR3 region: CASSPYLEGTGELFF. The CDR3 DNA sequence: TGTGCCAGTAGCCCCTATTTGGAGGGCACCGGGGAGCTGTTTTTT.

The rearrangement links TRBV30 to TRBJ2-2, with 11 bases fitting TRBD2. The CDR3 sequence is 18 residues long. CDR1 and CDR2 from the germline V gene are GTSNPN and SVGIG (reference sequence). The trim removed 5 bases at V and 6 bases at J, leaving 17 bases unmatched. For the CDR3, the DNA is TGTGCCTGGCTACTCCGGTTTAGCGGGAGGGCCACCTCCGGGGAGCTGTTTTTT. Translated, it gives CAWLLRFSGRATSGELFF. Full variable domain (outside the CDR3, taken from reference TRBV30 and TRBJ2-2): SQTIHQWPATLVQPVGSPLSLECTVEGTSNPNLYWYRQAAGRGLQLLFYSVGIGQISSEVPQNLSASRPQDRQFILSSKKLLLSDSGFYLCAWLLRFSGRATSGELFFGEGSRLTVL.

CDR3 protein: CASSLQPRGGWYF. In DNA, the CDR3 is TGTGCCAGCAGTTTACAGCCCAGGGGCGGGTGGTATTTT. The J gene is TRBJ2-3, the V gene TRBV27; maybe TRBD1 (6 bases). The V and J ends lost 2 bases and 14 bases respectively, with 17 bases between them. The CDR3 is 13 residues long. The germline V gene encodes CDR1 MNHEY and CDR2 SMNVEV (reference sequence).

The chain combines TRBV29-1 with TRBJ1-6; no firm D call. Germline assignment: CDR1 SQVTM and CDR2 ANQGSEA. Deletions cut 5 bases from V and 7 bases from J, with 15 bases between. The CDR3 extends over 14 amino acids. CDR3 bases: TGCAGCGTTCTGACGGGAAGCCCCAATTCACCCCTCCACTTT. Protein product: CSVLTGSPNSPLHF.